This entry concerns a single TCR beta chain. Per the original methods: Reference gene primer amplification in the assay estimated nucleated cell counts. Method: immunoSEQ multiplex PCR; TCRdb's copy keeps in-frame clones and lacks some. V and J calls and clone size are those listed in that table; D and trimming were worked out from the DNA. The repertoire holds fewer than 200,000 clones, with 70% to 90% as singletons. The entry originates in a study of blood T cell repertoires in COVID-19. Study as a whole: Acute-phase and convalescent COVID-19 samples originated in the United States, Italy and Spain. PBMCs, B-cell-depleted T cells, or T cells were the source of the cDNA or gDNA that made up the material.

Trimming took off 1 base at V and 5 bases at J, with 18 bases between the two ends. The germline V gene has CDR1 SGHTA and CDR2 FQGNSA. The CDR3 is made up of 17 amino acids. The sequence was obtained from a man aged 60 to 75 with active or convalescent COVID-19. Sequencing was done on a sample of peripheral blood. V and J are TRBV7-2 and TRBJ1-3; D is possibly TRBD1 (5 bases). For the CDR3, the DNA is TGTGCCAGCAGCTTAGTATTCCCGGGACTACTTCGAAACACCATATATTTT. Translation gives CASSLVFPGLLRNTIYF.